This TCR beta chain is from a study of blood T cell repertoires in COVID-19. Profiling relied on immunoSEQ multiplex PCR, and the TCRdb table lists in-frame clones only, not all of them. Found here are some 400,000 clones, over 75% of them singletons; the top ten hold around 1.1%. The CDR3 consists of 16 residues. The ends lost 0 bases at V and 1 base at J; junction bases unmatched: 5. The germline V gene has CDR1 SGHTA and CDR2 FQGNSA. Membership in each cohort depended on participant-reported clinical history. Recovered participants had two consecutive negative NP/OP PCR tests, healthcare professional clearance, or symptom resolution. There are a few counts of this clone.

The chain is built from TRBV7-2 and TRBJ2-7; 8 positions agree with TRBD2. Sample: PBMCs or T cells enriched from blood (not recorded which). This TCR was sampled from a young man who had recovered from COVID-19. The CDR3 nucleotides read TGTGCCAGCAGCTTAGCGGCCGGGACTAGTTCCTACGAGCAGTACTTC. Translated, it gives CASSLAAGTSSYEQYF.